This T cell receptor (beta chain) was identified in a study of neurological immune-mediated disorders. General study points: It was HTLV-1-associated myelopathy that showed the most TCR clonal expansion, while multiple sclerosis showed the least, falling below healthy controls. Among 34 multiple sclerosis patients, phylogenetic grouping put the repertoires of 18 into a single related-CDR3 cluster, a possible signature.

The unsorted libraries originated from 2 million PBMCs that had been stored at -80 C. Synthesis of cDNA used 5'RACE (with 10-nucleotide random UMIs). In TCRdb, the 5' RACE reads were re-called with MiXCR into one record per CDR3 protein. The table lists about 82,000 distinct CDR3 sequences, 2.5% to 3% of them singletons. The J segment lost 2 bases and the V segment lost 6 bases, leaving 3 bases of the junction unmatched. The germline V gene has CDR1 MNHEY and CDR2 SMNVEV (reference sequence). The CDR3 totals 14 residues. This clonotype was recorded many times. Its antigen is unidentified. The rearrangement links TRBV27 to TRBJ2-7; TRBD2 matches at 11 bases. The material sequenced was PBMCs. The receptor was derived from a woman aged 30 to 39 with multiple sclerosis. CDR3 in DNA: TGTGCCAGCAGGACTAGCGGGAAGCCCTACGAGCAGTACTTC. Translation: CASRTSGKPYEQYF.